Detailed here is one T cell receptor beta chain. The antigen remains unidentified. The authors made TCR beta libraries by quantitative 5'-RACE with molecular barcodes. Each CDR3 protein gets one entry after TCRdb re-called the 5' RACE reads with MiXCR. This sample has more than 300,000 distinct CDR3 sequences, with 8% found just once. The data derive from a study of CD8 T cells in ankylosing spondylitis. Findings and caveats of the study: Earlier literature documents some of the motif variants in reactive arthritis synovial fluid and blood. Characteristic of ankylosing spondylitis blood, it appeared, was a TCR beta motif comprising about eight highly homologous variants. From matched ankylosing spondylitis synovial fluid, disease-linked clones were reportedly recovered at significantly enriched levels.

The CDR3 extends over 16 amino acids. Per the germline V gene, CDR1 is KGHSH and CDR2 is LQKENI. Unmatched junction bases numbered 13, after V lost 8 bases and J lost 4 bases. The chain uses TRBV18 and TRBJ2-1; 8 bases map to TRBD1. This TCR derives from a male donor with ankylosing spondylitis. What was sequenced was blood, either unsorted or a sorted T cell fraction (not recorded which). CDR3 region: CASRRDRLNPYNEQFF. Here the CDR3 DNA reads TGTGCCAGCCGCCGGGACAGGCTAAACCCATACAATGAGCAGTTCTTC.